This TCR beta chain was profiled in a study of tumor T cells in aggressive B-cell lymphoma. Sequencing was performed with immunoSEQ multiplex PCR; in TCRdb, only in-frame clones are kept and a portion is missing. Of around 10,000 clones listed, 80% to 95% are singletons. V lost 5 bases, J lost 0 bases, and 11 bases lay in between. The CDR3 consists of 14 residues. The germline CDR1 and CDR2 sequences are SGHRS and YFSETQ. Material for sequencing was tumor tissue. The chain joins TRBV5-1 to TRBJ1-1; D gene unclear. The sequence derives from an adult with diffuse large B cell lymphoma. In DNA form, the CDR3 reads TGCGCCAGCAGTTCTTGGGCGATGAACACTGAAGCTTTCTTT. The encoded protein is CASSSWAMNTEAFF.